This T cell receptor (beta chain) was found in a study of CD8 T cells in ankylosing spondylitis. Study findings and constraints: Made up of 7 to 9 highly homologous variants, a TCR beta motif appeared characteristic of ankylosing spondylitis blood. Disease-linked clones had a CD8+ phenotype and relatively low frequency in peripheral blood. The clones that were linked to disease were reported to be significantly enriched in matched synovial fluid samples from ankylosing spondylitis patients.

For this clonotype: The antigen is unknown.

In TCRdb, the 5' RACE reads were re-called with MiXCR into one record per CDR3 protein. The sample includes roughly 670,000 distinct CDR3 sequences, under 20% of them seen just once. The V end lost 8 bases, the J end lost 8 bases, and 13 bases lay between the germline ends. The CDR3 runs 12 residues. The germline V gene has CDR1 LGHDT and CDR2 YNNKEL (reference sequence). This sequence originates from a male donor with ankylosing spondylitis. The rearrangement uses TRBV3-1 and TRBJ2-1; D is unresolved. Sample: blood, either unsorted or a sorted T cell fraction (not recorded which). The CDR3 sequence is CASQLSGYEQFF. Here the CDR3 DNA reads TGTGCCAGCCAGCTTAGTGGCTATGAGCAGTTCTTC.